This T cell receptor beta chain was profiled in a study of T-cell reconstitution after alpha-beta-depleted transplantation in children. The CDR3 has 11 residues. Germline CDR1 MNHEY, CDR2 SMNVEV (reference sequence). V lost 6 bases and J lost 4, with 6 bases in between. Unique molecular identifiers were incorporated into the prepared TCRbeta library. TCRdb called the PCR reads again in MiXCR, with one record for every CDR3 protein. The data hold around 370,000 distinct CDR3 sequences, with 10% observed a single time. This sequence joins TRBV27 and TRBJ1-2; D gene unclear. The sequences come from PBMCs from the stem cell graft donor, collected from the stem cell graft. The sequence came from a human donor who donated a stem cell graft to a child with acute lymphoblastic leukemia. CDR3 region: CASRLVYGYTF. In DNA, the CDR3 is TGTGCCAGCAGATTAGTCTATGGCTACACCTTC.